This record concerns one TCR beta chain sequence. The data derive from a study of blood T cell repertoires in COVID-19. Study-wide background: T cells, B-cell-depleted T cells, or PBMCs supplied cDNA or gDNA.

Using immunoSEQ multiplex PCR, the repertoire was profiled, and TCRdb retains in-frame clones only, with some absent. The sample consists of approximately 250,000 clones, 70% to 90% of them appearing once. The sample was peripheral blood. This TCR came from a man aged 18 to 29 with active or convalescent COVID-19.

The CDR3, as DNA: TGTGCCAGCAGGGAGTGGCGGGGGATTACACCCTCAAGAGACTCTACCACTGAAGCTTTCTTT. Its translation: CASREWRGITPSRDSTTEAFF. The gene calls are TRBV2 and TRBJ1-1; the D gene is possibly TRBD1 (5 bases). Germline lookup yields CDR1 SNHLY and CDR2 FYNNEI. The germline V and J ends were trimmed by 6 bases and 4 bases, with 36 bases remaining between them. The CDR3 runs to 21 residues.